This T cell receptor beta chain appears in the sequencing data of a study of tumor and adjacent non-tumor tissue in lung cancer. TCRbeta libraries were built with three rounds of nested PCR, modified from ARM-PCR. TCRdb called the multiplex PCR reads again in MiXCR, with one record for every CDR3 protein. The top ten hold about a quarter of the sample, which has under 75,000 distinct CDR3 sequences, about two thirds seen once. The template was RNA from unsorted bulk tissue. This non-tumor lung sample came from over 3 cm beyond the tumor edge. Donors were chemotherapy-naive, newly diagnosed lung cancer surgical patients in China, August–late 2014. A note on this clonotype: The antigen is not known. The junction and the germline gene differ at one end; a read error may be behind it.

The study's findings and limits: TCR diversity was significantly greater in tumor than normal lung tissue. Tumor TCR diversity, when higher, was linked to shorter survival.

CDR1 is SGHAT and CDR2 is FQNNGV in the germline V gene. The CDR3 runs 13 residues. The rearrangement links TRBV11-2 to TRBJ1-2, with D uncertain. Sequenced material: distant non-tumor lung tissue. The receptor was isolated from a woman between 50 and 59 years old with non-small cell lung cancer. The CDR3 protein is CASSLGGIDGYTF. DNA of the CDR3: TGTGCCAGTAGCTTAGGCGGAATTGATGGCTACACCTTC.